The clone carrying this T cell receptor beta chain has a count of ten or more. Its antigen is as yet unknown. TCRdb re-analysed the reads in MiXCR, keeping a single row per CDR3 protein. The sample carries tens of thousands of distinct CDR3 sequences, 4% recorded once. The sample originates from a study of T cell repertoires in cytomegalovirus infection. The CDR3 covers 14 residues. Trimming pared 11 bases from V and 2 bases from J, leaving 18 bases between. Germline values: CDR1 MNHEY, CDR2 SVGEGT. Study-wide findings and caveats: Cumulative public TCR beta family frequency identified carriers of CMV plus the relevant HLA.

Sequences were obtained from PBMCs. This TCR came from a human donor in good health (CMV status not recorded). Some clones in this sample may be carry-over from other donors' samples. V gene TRBV6-2 or TRBV6-3 combines with J gene TRBJ1-1; D not resolved. The CDR3 reads CAVQERHRNTEAFF. As DNA, the CDR3 is TGTGCCGTCCAAGAGCGGCACCGAAACACTGAAGCTTTCTTT.